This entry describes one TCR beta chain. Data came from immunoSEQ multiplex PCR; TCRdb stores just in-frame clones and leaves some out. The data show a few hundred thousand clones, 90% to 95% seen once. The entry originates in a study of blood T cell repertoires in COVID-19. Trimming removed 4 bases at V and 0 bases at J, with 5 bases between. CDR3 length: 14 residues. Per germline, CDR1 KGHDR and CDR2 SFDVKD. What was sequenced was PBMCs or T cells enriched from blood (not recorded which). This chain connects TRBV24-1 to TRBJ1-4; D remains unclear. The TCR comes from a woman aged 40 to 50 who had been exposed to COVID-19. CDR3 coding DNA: TGTGCCACCAGTGACGGGGCAACTAATGAAAAACTGTTTTTT. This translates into CATSDGATNEKLFF.